The 19 T cell receptor delta chains below all came from one sample that was sequenced in a study of delta chains in infants with herpesvirus infections. TCR cDNA was made from PBMC RNA with gamma- and delta-chain-specific primers. TCRdb reapplied CATT to the RT-PCR reads. Of several hundred delta-chain clones in the sample, 40% were seen once. Sequenced here: peripheral blood, sampled at time point 3 of longitudinal follow-up. The origin of the receptors is a human donor who was a Ugandan infant, either HIV-exposed or HIV-unexposed (not recorded which).

This clone is classed as large. V is TRDV1 and J is TRDJ2; 8 positions match TRDD3. Losses at the gene ends were 0 bases for V and 0 bases for J; bases not matched to a gene: 21. The CDR3 is 23 amino acids. The germline gives CDR1 TSWWSYY, CDR2 QGS. The CDR3 sequence is CALGELRMSPGDWGAPLTAQLFF. CDR3 sequence (DNA): TGTGCTCTTGGGGAACTCCGAATGTCCCCAGGGGACTGGGGGGCCCCTTTGACAGCACAACTCTTCTTT.

Details on this clone: Only one base separates this from a far larger clonotype, so it likely reflects a read error. V is TRDV1 and J is TRDJ1, with TRDD3 identical over 12 bases. This CDR3 has 21 amino acids. In germline, CDR1 is TSWWSYY, CDR2 QGS. CDR3 nucleotides: TGTGCTCTTGGGGATTCCAAATTCGTACTGGGGGATACCTCGCCCTCCGATAAACCCATCTTT. Translation: CALGDSKFVLGDTSPSDKPIF.

This clone is deemed medium-sized. The chain links TRDV1 to TRDJ1; tentative D call: TRDD2 (6 bases). Looked up from germline, CDR1 is TSWWSYY and CDR2 is QGS. This CDR3 has 24 amino acids. Trimming shortened V by 1 base and J by 1 base, and 37 bases separated the two germline ends. CDR3 nucleotides: TGTGCTCTTGGGGAACATGGATCCTACTCCAACGGAAGGTCTGTACTCGGGACCACCGATAAACTCATCTTT. It specifies CALGEHGSYSNGRSVLGTTDKLIF.

Concerning this clone: A far larger clone differs by one base, so this is likely a read error. This chain connects TRDV2 to TRDJ3; D is unclear. The CDR3 spans 19 residues. From germline, CDR1 is GEAIGNYY and CDR2 EKD. CDR3 in amino acids: CASDTGDPLSSWDTRQMFF. CDR3 DNA: TGTGCCAGTGACACCGGAGATCCCTTAAGCTCCTGGGACACCCGACAGATGTTTTTC.

In the case of this clone: This is likely an artifact of a read error, given a far larger clone one base away. The same CDR3 arises from other DNA sequences in this sample as well. The chain has TRDV3 and TRDJ1, with 9 positions matching TRDD3. Germline CDR1 reads TVYSNPD; CDR2 reads GDNSRS (reference sequence). The CDR3 is 19 amino acids. V shed 1 base and J 0 bases; nucleotides not matched to a gene: 18. The CDR3 loop reads CAFIGLTWGIITYTDKLIF. CDR3 bases: TGTGCCTTTATAGGCCTAACTTGGGGGATAATCACATACACCGATAAACTCATCTTT.

In the case of this clone: One base separates it from a far larger clone, so it is likely a read error. The V call is TRAV38-2/DV8, the J call TRDJ1; 9 bases line up with TRDD3. V dropped 5 bases and J dropped 4; count of bases not matched to a gene: 36. Germline V gene lookup returns CDR1 TSESDYY and CDR2 QEAYKQQN. The CDR3 extends over 24 amino acids. The CDR3 spells CAYRSVSPPDETPYWGRYIDKLIF. The CDR3 DNA reads TGTGCTTATAGATCGGTTAGTCCTCCGGATGAAACCCCTTACTGGGGGAGGTACATCGATAAACTCATCTTT.

Regarding this clone: A far larger clone differs by one base, so this is likely a read error. This chain uses TRDV1 with TRDJ1, with 8 bases matching TRDD3. CDR3 length equals 17 residues. Trimming cost V 4 bases and J 11 bases; bases outside gene matches: 21. CDR1 and CDR2 (germline): TSWWSYY, QGS. The CDR3 spells CALGGFSYWGAGGGLIF. CDR3 DNA sequence: TGTGCTCTTGGGGGATTCTCGTACTGGGGGGCCGGCGGGGGTCTCATCTTT.

Turning to this clone: It differs at one base from a far larger clone, so likely a read error. Other nucleotide sequences in the sample specify the same CDR3. The genes are TRDV1 and TRDJ1, with TRDD3 identical over 8 bases. Germline V lookup: CDR1 TSWWSYY, CDR2 QGS. The CDR3 has 22 residues. The CDR3 protein is CALGEVWPSPYWGEHYTDKLIF. For the CDR3, the DNA is TGCGCTCTTGGGGAAGTATGGCCTTCTCCATACTGGGGGGAACACTACACCGATAAACTCATCTTT.

This clone is categorized as large (0.1 to 1%). V usage is TRDV1 and J usage is TRDJ1; 12 nucleotides match TRDD3. CDR1 and CDR2 (germline): TSWWSYY, QGS. The V segment lost 0 bases and the J segment 2 bases; nucleotides outside the gene matches: 16. The CDR3 sequence is 21 residues long. The CDR3 here is CALGELPPPGWGIRRTDKLIF. In nucleotides, the CDR3 is TGTGCTCTTGGGGAACTTCCCCCCCCCGGCTGGGGGATACGTCGGACCGATAAACTCATCTTT.

This clone is large within its sample. The chain carries TRDV1 and TRDJ1, with D uncertain. The V end lost 4 bases, the J end lost 1 base, and 10 bases lay between the germline ends. The CDR3 extends over 14 amino acids. Per the germline V gene, CDR1 is TSWWSYY and CDR2 is QGS. The CDR3 is CALGAVPSTDKLIF. Written as DNA, the CDR3 is TGTGCTCTTGGGGCCGTACCCTCCACCGATAAACTCATCTTT.

This clone is termed large. The rearrangement links TRDV1 to TRDJ1; either TRDD2 or TRDD3 may supply D (6 bases each). V was pared by 7 bases and J by 0 bases, with 27 bases between. Germline V gene sequence: CDR1 TSWWSYY, CDR2 QGS. The CDR3 runs to 19 residues. CDR3 residues: CALETAFPVLGFYTDKLIF. The CDR3 nucleotides are TGTGCTCTTGAAACGGCCTTCCCTGTACTGGGATTCTACACCGATAAACTCATCTTT.

This clone was observed a few times. This sequence is one base from a far larger clone and is likely a read error. This chain connects TRAV38-2/DV8 to TRDJ1; 7 bases are a match to TRDD3. Germline V CDR1 and CDR2: TSESDYY, QEAYKQQN. V was clipped by 1 base and J by 0 bases; unmatched bases: 15. The CDR3 has 19 residues. Written as DNA, the CDR3 is TGTGCTTATAGGAGCTGGAAGTTACTGGGGAAATGGTACACCGATAAACTCATCTTT. Translated, it gives CAYRSWKLLGKWYTDKLIF.

As regards this clone: Just one base apart from a much larger clone, this may be a read error. The V call is TRDV1, the J call TRDJ1; 11 bases map to TRDD3. Germline CDR1 is TSWWSYY and CDR2 is QGS. The length of the CDR3 is 24 residues. V trimming: 4 bases; J trimming: 4 bases; junction bases outside the gene matches: 32. The CDR3 here is CALGAKAFLPRFYWGIEGIDKLIF. The CDR3 DNA sequence: TGTGCTCTTGGGGCTAAGGCCTTCCTCCCGAGATTTTACTGGGGGATAGAGGGGATCGATAAACTCATCTTT.

With respect to this clone: A much larger clone sits a single nucleotide away, making a read error possible. The same CDR3 arises from other DNA sequences in this sample as well. The CDR3 DNA reads TGTGCTCTTGGGGAAGATCCCGGGGATCCTGGCAGACCACTGATCTTT. Translated: CALGEDPGDPGRPLIF. V usage is TRDV1 and J usage is TRDJ4; maybe TRDD3 (6 bases). CDR1 is TSWWSYY and CDR2 is QGS in the germline V gene. The CDR3 totals 16 residues.

Remarks on this clone: Just one base apart from a much larger clone, this may be a read error. Additional DNA sequences in this sample encode the identical CDR3. The chain joins TRDV1 to TRDJ1; D may be TRDD2 (5 bases). The V gene lost 2 bases and the J gene lost 6 bases, with 28 bases spanning the gap. Germline V gives CDR1 TSWWSYY, CDR2 QGS. The CDR3 is 19 residues long. The CDR3 DNA follows: TGTGCTCTTGGGGAAGATTCCTTGCCTACCCTACTAAACCTGCATAAACTCATCTTT. Translated, it gives CALGEDSLPTLLNLHKLIF.

This clone rates as large. V usage is TRDV1 and J usage is TRDJ1; TRDD3 aligns across 9 bases. Trimming took 6 bases from V and 0 from J; bases not matched to a gene: 26. The CDR3 runs to 22 residues. Germline CDR1 and CDR2: TSWWSYY and QGS. CDR3 in amino acids: CALGLRSLTAWGMVGYTDKLIF. CDR3 in DNA: TGTGCTCTTGGCCTCCGCTCTCTTACAGCCTGGGGGATGGTTGGGTACACCGATAAACTCATCTTT.

Comments on this clone: A clone one base away is much larger, so this may be a read error. Here the CDR3 DNA reads TGTGCCAGTGACACCGTACTGGGGGATACCAGCTCCTGGGACACCCGACAGATGTTTTTC. Its translation: CASDTVLGDTSSWDTRQMFF. This chain links TRDV2 with TRDJ3, with 12 bases matching TRDD3. Germline V gene sequence: CDR1 GEAIGNYY, CDR2 EKD. CDR3 length: 20 amino acids.

The chain carries TRDV1 and TRDJ1, with 13 bases that match TRDD3. V trimming: 3 bases; J trimming: 0 bases; junction bases outside the gene matches: 16. The germline V gene has CDR1 TSWWSYY and CDR2 QGS. The length of the CDR3 is 21 residues. CDR3 coding DNA: TGTGCTCTTGGGGATCCCTTTCCCCCATACTGGGGGATACGGTACACCGATAAACTCATCTTT. This translates into CALGDPFPPYWGIRYTDKLIF.

This clone is categorized as hyperexpanded. The same CDR3 can be traced to other DNA sequences in this sample. The chain links TRDV3 to TRDJ1, with D maybe TRDD2 (8 bases). Germline CDR1 TVYSNPD, CDR2 GDNSRS (reference sequence). CDR3 length equals 20 residues. V was pared by 2 bases and J by 0 bases, with 31 bases between. The CDR3 region is CAFSDSSYVPWGLYTDKLIF. DNA for the CDR3: TGTGCCTTTTCCGATTCTTCCTACGTACCCTGGGGGCTTTACACCGATAAACTCATCTTT.